The rows below give T cell receptor beta chains drawn from one sample of a study of T cells in Graves' hyperthyroidism and ophthalmopathy. TCRdb reanalysed the multiplex PCR reads using MiXCR and keeps one entry per CDR3 protein. The sample contains hundreds of thousands of distinct CDR3 sequences, 45% of which appear only once. The sequenced sample was peripheral blood or thyroid tissue (not recorded which). The receptors come from an adult man with Graves' disease, either hyperthyroidism or ophthalmopathy (not recorded which). The CDR3 runs from the conserved cysteine through the conserved F or W. The D gene is left open where the match is weak. For some rows the clone size is stated as once, few or many, or as a class when expanded; others skip it.

clone_size cdr3_length j_call d_call v_call cdr3_nt cdr3_aa
- 11 TRBJ2-7 TRBD1 TRBV10-3 TGTGCCATCACAGGGGGCTACGAGCAGTACTTC CAITGGYEQYF
- 10 TRBJ2-2 - TRBV2 TGTGCCAGCCAGACAGGGGAGCTGTTTTTT CASQTGELFF
few 12 TRBJ2-5 - TRBV6-6 TGTGCCAGCAGGGACAACCCAGGGACCCAGTACTTC CASRDNPGTQYF
- 16 TRBJ1-3 - TRBV7-9 TGTGCCAGCACCTGGCCGTGGGCAGACTCTGGAAACACCATATATTTT CASTWPWADSGNTIYF
many 15 TRBJ1-1 - TRBV9 TGTGCCAGCAGCGTAGAGCCAGGACCGAACACTGAAGCTTTCTTT CASSVEPGPNTEAFF
- 16 TRBJ2-5 TRBD2 TRBV7-8 TGTGCCAGCAGCTTAGGGCTAGCGGGGGGGCGAGAGGCCCAGTACTTC CASSLGLAGGREAQYF
many 14 TRBJ1-1 - TRBV10-3 TGTGCCATCAGTGTGGCAGGGGCCCACACTGAAGCTTTCTTT CAISVAGAHTEAFF
few 14 TRBJ1-5 - TRBV5-1 TGCGCCAGCAGGCCGGGACTCAGCAATCAGCCCCAGCATTTT CASRPGLSNQPQHF
many 14 TRBJ1-3 - TRBV5-1 TGCGCCAGCAGCTTGGAAGGCTCTGGAAACACCATATATTTT CASSLEGSGNTIYF
few 15 TRBJ2-7 TRBD1 TRBV7-8 TGTGCCAGCAGCTATCCCTCCGGGACAGGGGGCGAGCAGTACTTC CASSYPSGTGGEQYF
few 14 TRBJ1-6 TRBD1 TRBV5-1 TGCGCCAGCAGCGGCGGACAGGGAAACCCACCCCTCCACTTT CASSGGQGNPPLHF
few 15 TRBJ1-3 - TRBV12-3/TRBV12-4 TGTGCCAGCAGTTTTGAGGGCCGCTCTGGAAACACCATATATTTT CASSFEGRSGNTIYF
many 14 TRBJ1-6 - TRBV7-9 TGTGCCAGCAGCTTAGTTCAGCCTGGTTCACCCCTCCACTTT CASSLVQPGSPLHF
- 16 TRBJ2-6 - TRBV2 TGTGCCAGCAGTGACAGGGACATCGGTGGGGCCAACGTCCTGACTTTC CASSDRDIGGANVLTF
few 15 TRBJ1-2 TRBD1 TRBV20-1 TGCAGTGCTGGGACAGGGACGACTAAGGACTATGGCTACACCTTC CSAGTGTTKDYGYTF
- 15 TRBJ1-5 - TRBV9 TGTGCCAGCAGCGTAGCCGGGGATAGCAATCAGCTCCAGCATTTT CASSVAGDSNQLQHF
- 15 TRBJ1-2 - TRBV7-8 TGTGCCAGCAGCTCCGGGGAGGGGGTAACCTATGGCTACACCTTC CASSSGEGVTYGYTF
- 9 TRBJ2-5 TRBD1 TRBV20-1 TGCAGTGCTAGACTGGGACAGAACTTC CSARLGQNF
- 15 TRBJ2-7 TRBD1 TRBV6-1 TGTGCCAGCAGAGGAGGGACAGGGGGAACCTACGAGCAGTACTTC CASRGGTGGTYEQYF
many 16 TRBJ2-6 TRBD1 TRBV15 TGTGCCACCAGCAGAGATCGCTACCAGGGGGCAAGCGTCCTGACTTTC CATSRDRYQGASVLTF
- 15 TRBJ1-5 TRBD1 TRBV7-8 TGTGCCAGCAGCGCGCAGCGGACAGGGGTACAGCCCCAGCATTTT CASSAQRTGVQPQHF
- 15 TRBJ2-7 TRBD2 TRBV2 TGTGCCATCCGCCGGGGACTAGCGGGCCTCTACGAGCAGTACTTC CAIRRGLAGLYEQYF
many 11 TRBJ1-1 - TRBV7-2 TGTGCCAGCAGCTTTGGGCAGGTCGACACGTTT CASSFGQVDTF
few 15 TRBJ2-5 - TRBV14 TGTGCCAGCAGCCAATCTCTAGGTCTCCAAGAGACCCAGTACTTC CASSQSLGLQETQYF
few 13 TRBJ2-7 - TRBV20-1 TGCAGTGCTAGGGTCGTCTCAGCCTACGAGCAGTACTTC CSARVVSAYEQYF
- 13 TRBJ1-1 - TRBV2 TGTGCCAGCAGTTACTCGCGGGCCACTGAAGCTTTCTTT CASSYSRATEAFF
- 14 TRBJ1-1 - TRBV28 TGTGCCAGCAGTGGACCCCGGGGGGGCACTGAAGCTTTCTTT CASSGPRGGTEAFF
- 14 TRBJ1-5 - TRBV6-1 TGTGCCAGCAGTGAAGCGCCAAGGGGTCAGCCCCAGCATTTT CASSEAPRGQPQHF
- 11 TRBJ1-2 TRBD1 TRBV7-9 TGTGCCAGCAGCTCGGACAGGGGCTACACCTTC CASSSDRGYTF
once 13 TRBJ1-1 - TRBV2 TGTGCCAGCACCCGACGGCTGCCCACTGAAGCTTTCTTT CASTRRLPTEAFF
- 18 TRBJ2-7 TRBD2 TRBV12-3/TRBV12-4 TGTGCCAGCAGTTTAGTCTTCCGGACTAGCCGTAACTCCTACGAGCAGTACTTC CASSLVFRTSRNSYEQYF
- 17 TRBJ2-5 TRBD2 TRBV25-1 TGTGCCAGCAGTGACTCTCTCGGGACTAGCGGGATTGAGACCCAGTACTTC CASSDSLGTSGIETQYF
- 16 TRBJ1-5 - TRBV9 TGTGCCAGCAGCTTAGGGGGGACCCTAATCAATCAGCCCCAGCATTTT CASSLGGTLINQPQHF